In its sample, the clone carrying this T cell receptor beta chain was seen once. The target antigen is unknown. Repertoires were generated with immunoSEQ multiplex PCR, while TCRdb's copy carries only in-frame clones and drops some. The table includes roughly 170,000 clones, almost 90% detected once. This entry comes from a study of T cell responses to AZD1222 COVID-19 vaccine. Trimming pared 4 bases from V and 3 bases from J, leaving 11 bases between. Per the germline V gene, CDR1 is KGHDR and CDR2 is SFDVKD. There are 15 residues in the CDR3. Study-level points and caveats: Nearly half of spike-specific TCRs reportedly go after variant regions that carry no mutations. No day 14 peak samples; only post-peak repertoires were characterized.

The sequence came from an adult in good health. The chain employs TRBV24-1 and TRBJ2-2; D is ambiguous. Material: peripheral blood, obtained on day 0 of AZD1222 vaccination. This CDR3 reads CATSDLRRDTGELFF. The CDR3 bases are TGTGCCACCAGTGACCTCAGACGGGACACCGGGGAGCTGTTTTTT.